Following are 10 T cell receptor beta chains from one sample sequenced in a study of T cells in Graves' hyperthyroidism and ophthalmopathy. There were TCR beta CDR3 regions amplified from RNA transcripts. First-round RT-PCR with HTBI primers amplified the TCR CDR3 region. Each CDR3 protein is one row after TCRdb ran MiXCR on the multiplex PCR reads. The repertoire holds 750,000 to 900,000 distinct CDR3 sequences, with about two fifths as singletons. Sample: blood. Receptor source: a man aged 18-30 years with Graves' hyperthyroidism.

The rearrangement links TRBV7-9 to TRBJ2-2; 7 nucleotides line up with TRBD2. CDR1 is SEHNR, CDR2 FQNEAQ, per germline (reference sequence). The J segment lost 2 bases and the V segment lost 5 bases, leaving 5 bases of the junction unmatched. The CDR3 loop spans 15 amino acids. The CDR3 here is CASSRAGSNTGELFF. The CDR3 DNA reads TGTGCCAGCAGCCGAGCGGGATCCAACACCGGGGAGCTGTTTTTT.

The rearrangement joins TRBV20-1 to TRBJ1-6; D possibly corresponds to TRBD1 (6 bases). Trimming cost V 1 base and J 6 bases, with 19 bases left between them. This CDR3 contains 17 residues. CDR1 DFQATT and CDR2 SNEGSKA come from the germline V gene (reference sequence). The CDR3 loop reads CSARGGTTRPSNSPLHF. The CDR3 DNA is TGCAGTGCTAGAGGTGGGACAACCCGTCCGAGTAATTCACCCCTCCACTTT.

The chain recombines TRBV4-1 with TRBJ1-4; D remains ambiguous. The germline CDR1 and CDR2 sequences are MGHRA and YSYEKL. CDR3 length: 15 residues. V lost 0 bases and J 6 bases, leaving 11 bases between the germline ends. The CDR3 sequence: CASSQDQLFDEKLFF. The CDR3 DNA is TGCGCCAGCAGCCAAGATCAGCTCTTTGATGAAAAACTGTTTTTT.

This clonotype has at least ten counts. The rearrangement uses TRBV7-2 and TRBJ2-7; D call uncertain. V was shortened by 4 bases and J by 6 bases, with 10 bases between the two germline ends. The CDR3 runs 12 residues. CDR1 is SGHTA, CDR2 FQGNSA, per germline. Here the CDR3 DNA reads TGTGCCAGCAGCTCCGTTCGAGCCGAGCAGTACTTC. Amino acids: CASSSVRAEQYF.

The chain carries TRBV19 and TRBJ2-7; D is perhaps TRBD2 (5 bases). Germline loops: CDR1 LNHDA, CDR2 SQIVND (reference sequence). The CDR3 runs 15 residues. Trimming took 3 bases from V and 0 from J, leaving 12 bases between them. The CDR3 DNA follows: TGTGCCAGTAGTATTTACAGCGGAAGCTCCTACGAGCAGTACTTC. The encoded protein is CASSIYSGSSYEQYF.

The count of this clonotype is one. J is TRBJ1-3 and V is TRBV29-1; D unresolved. CDR1 is SQVTM and CDR2 is ANQGSEA in the germline V gene. The ends were cut back, 4 bases at V and 3 bases at J, with 7 bases in the middle. This CDR3 region has 12 residues. CDR3 DNA sequence: TGCAGCGTTGTGGGATATGGAAACACCATATATTTT. It yields the protein CSVVGYGNTIYF.

CDR3 coding DNA: TGCAGCGTCAACAGGGGAACCGACCTGTATGGCTACACCTTC. Translating gives CSVNRGTDLYGYTF. The chain combines TRBV29-1 with TRBJ1-2; 7 positions match TRBD1. Germline loops: CDR1 SQVTM, CDR2 ANQGSEA. Unmatched junction bases numbered 12, after V lost 6 bases and J lost 5 bases. CDR3 length: 14 amino acids.

This clonotype was recorded a few times. The J gene is TRBJ2-5, the V gene TRBV11-2; TRBD2 matches at 8 bases. The CDR3 spans 14 residues. CDR1 is SGHAT and CDR2 is FQNNGV in the germline V gene. The trim removed 5 bases at V and 5 bases at J, leaving 7 bases unmatched. In nucleotides, the CDR3 is TGTGCCAGCAGCCAAGGGACTAGGGTTGAGACCCAGTACTTC. Its protein is CASSQGTRVETQYF.

CDR3 DNA sequence: TGTGCCAGCAGTTACCAAGCCCTCGCCACTGAAGCTTTCTTT. It codes for CASSYQALATEAFF. The chain recombines TRBV6-5 with TRBJ1-1; no clear D gene. Trimming took 2 bases from V and 4 from J, leaving 11 bases between them. Germline assignment: CDR1 MNHEY and CDR2 SVGAGI. This CDR3 region has 14 residues.

Notes on this clonotype: A much larger clone differs by one base, so this may be a read error. The chain combines TRBV13 with TRBJ1-2; D gene ambiguous. CDR3 size: 14 residues. Between the trimmed V and J ends, which lost 5 bases and 4 bases, there was a span of 14 bases. The germline V gene has CDR1 PRHDT and CDR2 FYEKMQ (reference sequence). Here the CDR3 reads CASSARTELYGYTF. The CDR3 bases are TGTGCCAGCAGCGCCCGGACGGAACTCTATGGCTACACCTTC.